This T cell receptor beta chain was recovered during a study of blood T cell repertoires in COVID-19. About the research overall: Samples came from the United States, Italy and Spain, spanning acute and convalescent COVID-19. PBMCs, B-cell-depleted T cells, or T cells provided the cDNA or gDNA that made up the material.

This CDR3 has 14 residues. J gave up 3 bases and V 6 bases, and 7 bases lay outside the gene matches. CDR1 is SEHNR, CDR2 FQNEAQ, per germline (reference sequence). Per the authors' pipeline: Reference gene primer amplification gave nucleated cell count estimates. Assay used: immunoSEQ multiplex PCR; TCRdb lists only in-frame clones, some missing. V and J calls plus clone size are reproduced from that table; the DNA served to infer D and trimming. The data hold around 170,000 clones, with approximately 84% observed a single time. This clone was found once. The source of this sequence is a woman aged 80 or over with acute or convalescent COVID-19. This sequence joins TRBV7-9 and TRBJ1-1; 7 bases are shared with TRBD1. Sequencing was done on a sample of peripheral blood. The CDR3 nucleotides are TGTGCCAGCAGGGGTTACAGGGGTGACACTGAAGCTTTCTTT. This gives the protein CASRGYRGDTEAFF.